This is a list of T cell receptor beta chains from one sample in a study of blood T cell repertoires in COVID-19. The protocol was immunoSEQ multiplex PCR, while the TCRdb copy is restricted to in-frame clones and leaves out a portion. The sample has over 100,000 clones, about 72% seen once. Sequences were obtained from peripheral blood. All receptors derive from a woman in her seventies with acute or convalescent COVID-19. The CDR3 runs from the conserved cysteine through the conserved F or W. D genes are given only for firm matches. The size entry is marked missing in some rows and otherwise reads once, few, many or a size class.

d_gene: TRBD1; abundance: NA; j_gene: TRBJ1-6; v_gene: TRBV2; CDR3nt: TGTGCCAGCAGCCCGACAGGGACTCCCTCACCCCTCCACTTT; CDR3aa: CASSPTGTPSPLHF
d_gene: NA; abundance: few; j_gene: TRBJ2-7; v_gene: TRBV18; CDR3nt: TGTGCCAGCTCACCAGAGCCTTACGAGCAGTACTTC; CDR3aa: CASSPEPYEQYF
d_gene: NA; abundance: NA; j_gene: TRBJ1-5; v_gene: TRBV20-1; CDR3nt: TGCAGTGCTAGTTGGCGGGATCAGCCCCAGCATTTT; CDR3aa: CSASWRDQPQHF
d_gene: NA; abundance: NA; j_gene: TRBJ1-4; v_gene: TRBV4-1; CDR3nt: TGCGCCAGCAGCCAAGAGGCATTAGGGAGGTTGGATTTT; CDR3aa: CASSQEALGRLDF
d_gene: TRBD1; abundance: NA; j_gene: TRBJ1-1; v_gene: TRBV6-5; CDR3nt: TGTGCCAGCAGCGACAGGGGGGTTAACACTGAAGCTTTCTTT; CDR3aa: CASSDRGVNTEAFF
d_gene: NA; abundance: NA; j_gene: TRBJ1-2; v_gene: TRBV7-8; CDR3nt: TGTGCCAGCAGCACAGCCCAGGGGCACTATGGCTACACCTTC; CDR3aa: CASSTAQGHYGYTF
d_gene: TRBD2; abundance: few; j_gene: TRBJ2-3; v_gene: TRBV19; CDR3nt: TGTGCCAGTAGAGCGGGGGGCACGGGCACAGATACGCAGTATTTT; CDR3aa: CASRAGGTGTDTQYF
d_gene: TRBD2; abundance: NA; j_gene: TRBJ2-3; v_gene: TRBV5-1; CDR3nt: TGCGCCAGCAGCCTGGAGGGTAGCGGGGGATCAGATACGCAGTATTTT; CDR3aa: CASSLEGSGGSDTQYF
d_gene: NA; abundance: NA; j_gene: TRBJ1-2; v_gene: TRBV9; CDR3nt: TGTGCCAGCAGCGTAGACAATAAACAGGGTGAGGTCTATGGCTACACCTTC; CDR3aa: CASSVDNKQGEVYGYTF
d_gene: TRBD1; abundance: NA; j_gene: TRBJ1-1; v_gene: TRBV28; CDR3nt: TGTGCCAGCAGGTTGGGACAGGGGGCCCTGAACACTGAAGCTTTCTTT; CDR3aa: CASRLGQGALNTEAFF
d_gene: NA; abundance: NA; j_gene: TRBJ2-3; v_gene: TRBV7-2; CDR3nt: TGTGCCAGCAGCCCGAGGGGGGGGGCTGGGGCAGGTACGCAGTATTTT; CDR3aa: CASSPRGGAGAGTQYF
d_gene: NA; abundance: NA; j_gene: TRBJ2-7; v_gene: TRBV24-1; CDR3nt: TGTGCCACCAGTGATTTGGGGACTTCCGGCTCTTACGAGCAGTACTTC; CDR3aa: CATSDLGTSGSYEQYF
d_gene: NA; abundance: many; j_gene: TRBJ1-2; v_gene: TRBV5-1; CDR3nt: TGCGCCAGCAGCTTGGATGGGCATGGCTACACCTTC; CDR3aa: CASSLDGHGYTF
d_gene: NA; abundance: NA; j_gene: TRBJ1-1; v_gene: TRBV20-1; CDR3nt: TGCAGTGCTAGTCGGGGGGTGAACACTGAAGCTTTCTTT; CDR3aa: CSASRGVNTEAFF
d_gene: NA; abundance: NA; j_gene: TRBJ2-2; v_gene: TRBV7-2; CDR3nt: TGTGCCAGCAGCCAAGGGAGCGGGAACACCGGGGAGCTGTTTTTT; CDR3aa: CASSQGSGNTGELFF
d_gene: TRBD2; abundance: NA; j_gene: TRBJ2-2; v_gene: TRBV6-2/TRBV6-3; CDR3nt: TGTGCCAGCAGTGGGACTAGCGGGGCTACCGGGGAGCTGTTTTTT; CDR3aa: CASSGTSGATGELFF
d_gene: NA; abundance: NA; j_gene: TRBJ2-7; v_gene: TRBV5-1; CDR3nt: TGCGCCAGCAGCTTGGCAGGGGGGCGCTTTTTACACGAGCAGTACTTC; CDR3aa: CASSLAGGRFLHEQYF
d_gene: NA; abundance: few; j_gene: TRBJ1-2; v_gene: TRBV19; CDR3nt: TGTGCCAGTAGTGTACCCGGTCGGAACTATGGCTACACCTTC; CDR3aa: CASSVPGRNYGYTF
d_gene: NA; abundance: NA; j_gene: TRBJ2-6; v_gene: TRBV27; CDR3nt: TGTGCCAGCAGTTTTCAGGGCACTGGGGCCAACGTCCTGACTTTC; CDR3aa: CASSFQGTGANVLTF
d_gene: NA; abundance: NA; j_gene: TRBJ1-2; v_gene: TRBV12-3/TRBV12-4; CDR3nt: TGTGCCAGCAGTTTGGAAGCGCTCTATGGCTACACCTTC; CDR3aa: CASSLEALYGYTF
d_gene: TRBD1; abundance: NA; j_gene: TRBJ2-7; v_gene: TRBV15; CDR3nt: TGTGCCACCAGCCGGGACAGGGGCTACGAGCAGTACTTC; CDR3aa: CATSRDRGYEQYF
d_gene: TRBD2; abundance: NA; j_gene: TRBJ2-1; v_gene: TRBV19; CDR3nt: TGTGCCAGTAGTACGGGGACTAGCGGTACCTACAATGAGCAGTTCTTC; CDR3aa: CASSTGTSGTYNEQFF